This T cell receptor (beta chain) was recorded in a study of siplizumab effects on memory and regulatory T cells. Germline V gene data show CDR1 as MNHEY and CDR2 as SMNVEV (reference sequence). The CDR3 covers 13 residues. V was trimmed by 9 bases and J by 4 bases, leaving 13 bases between them. Using immunoSEQ multiplex PCR, the repertoire was profiled, and TCRdb retains in-frame clones only, with some absent. The data contain 80,000 to 130,000 clones, around 95% of them seen just once; the ten biggest clones take up 0.55% to 0.65%. General study points: Some alloreactive sequences were traceable to unstimulated CD4+ memory cells, and siplizumab significantly reduced them.

With respect to this clone: What it recognizes is unknown.

This TCR came from a human donor in good health. This rearrangement joins TRBV27 to TRBJ2-1; D is unclear. The sample taken for sequencing was Tregs sorted from blood. The DNA of the CDR3 is TGTGCCAGTAAACCCCGAGGATACAATGAGCAGTTCTTC. Its protein product is CASKPRGYNEQFF.